This TCR beta chain was retrieved from a study of T cells in Graves' hyperthyroidism and ophthalmopathy. Study as a whole: Once the initial diagnosis was made, peripheral blood was obtained before any treatment. Study-level results: In the analysis, a 13 V-J model separated ophthalmopathy from stable hyperthyroidism.

If no ophthalmopathy progression occurred within 18 months, Graves' hyperthyroidism was stable. The PBMCs were taken from roughly 9.3 ml of fresh peripheral blood. For this clonotype: No antigen is known for it.

What was amplified from RNA transcripts were TCR beta CDR3 regions. First-round RT-PCR targeting the TCR CDR3 was performed with the HTBI primer set. TCRdb independently ran MiXCR on the multiplex PCR reads; one entry per CDR3 protein. The table lists hundreds of thousands of distinct CDR3 sequences, 35% to 45% of them singletons. The CDR3 has 15 residues. Germline CDR1 is SNHLY and CDR2 is FYNNEI. Trimming shortened V by 8 bases and J by 10 bases, and 23 bases separated the two germline ends. This receptor was taken from a man aged 18 to 30 with Graves' hyperthyroidism. The chain links TRBV2 to TRBJ1-4; D is perhaps TRBD1 (5 bases). The sequencing input was blood. In DNA, the CDR3 is TGTGCCAGCCCCTACGAGGGGCCGGGAGGAGGAAAACTGTTTTTT. Amino acids: CASPYEGPGGGKLFF.